The 8 T cell receptor beta chains presented below share a single source sample, sequenced in a study of CD8 T cells in Susac syndrome. The RNA input was roughly 0.45 to 1 ug, and it was reverse transcribed with random hexamers. TCRdb redid the calling of the immunoSEQ multiplex PCR reads with MiXCR, one entry per CDR3 protein. The sample lists 150,000 to 200,000 distinct CDR3 sequences; about 91% were seen once. The sample consisted of CD4+ T cells from PBMCs. These receptors were obtained from a human donor in good health.

The V and J genes are TRBV29-1 and TRBJ1-1; 7 bases align to TRBD1. V shed 5 bases and J 1 base; nucleotides not matched to a gene: 10. CDR1 is SQVTM, CDR2 ANQGSEA, per germline. The CDR3 spans 15 residues. The CDR3 DNA is TGCAGCGTTTGGTCTCGGACAGGCTCGAACACTGAAGCTTTCTTT. It specifies CSVWSRTGSNTEAFF.

This sequence joins TRBV29-1 and TRBJ1-5; D is unclear. Germline CDR1 is SQVTM and CDR2 is ANQGSEA. This CDR3 spans 15 amino acids. V was cut by 4 bases and J by 1 base, with 14 bases left in between. CDR3 coding DNA: TGCAGCGTTGGGGTCGCGGGGAACAGCAATCAGCCCCAGCATTTT. Protein: CSVGVAGNSNQPQHF.

This clonotype was seen only a few times. The rearrangement joins TRBV12-3 or TRBV12-4 to TRBJ2-7; tentative D call: TRBD2 (5 bases). Trimming cost V 3 bases and J 5 bases, with 8 bases left between them. This CDR3 is built from 12 residues. CDR3 amino acids: CASSLRENEQYF. CDR3 sequence (DNA): TGTGCCAGCAGTTTGAGGGAAAACGAGCAGTACTTC.

This clonotype was detected a few times. V and J are TRBV6-5 and TRBJ1-1; the D gene is possibly TRBD1 (6 bases). This CDR3 comprises 14 residues. Germline V lookup: CDR1 MNHEY, CDR2 SVGAGI. Trimming pared 5 bases from V and 1 base from J, leaving 11 bases between. The CDR3 DNA reads as TGTGCCAGCAGTACTCGGACAGAGAACACTGAAGCTTTCTTT. This translates into CASSTRTENTEAFF.

J is TRBJ1-2 and V is TRBV6-2 or TRBV6-3; D possibly corresponds to TRBD1 (6 bases). Germline V lookup: CDR1 MNHEY, CDR2 SVGEGT. V shed 3 bases and J shed 0 bases, with 23 bases lying between them. The CDR3 extends over 19 amino acids. The CDR3, as DNA: TGTGCCAGCAGTTATCGGCAGGGGATTCTCGAAGTCCCTAACTATGGCTACACCTTC. Encoded protein: CASSYRQGILEVPNYGYTF.

The gene calls are TRBV6-5 and TRBJ2-1, with D perhaps matching TRBD2 (6 bases). The CDR3 totals 12 residues. Germline values: CDR1 MNHEY, CDR2 SVGAGI. V was trimmed by 6 bases and J by 14 bases, leaving 17 bases between them. The CDR3: CASRLGGRQEFF. CDR3 DNA sequence: TGTGCCAGCAGGCTGGGGGGTCGTCAGGAGTTCTTC.

V usage is TRBV6-2 or TRBV6-3 and J usage is TRBJ1-6; 8 nucleotides line up with TRBD1. The CDR3 runs 14 residues. Germline CDR1 MNHEY, CDR2 SVGEGT. V gave up 5 bases and J gave up 9 bases; unmatched junction bases: 6. This chain's CDR3 is CASSTGTGGSPLHF. CDR3 DNA sequence: TGTGCCAGCAGTACCGGGACAGGCGGTTCACCCCTCCACTTT.

The V call is TRBV3-1, the J call TRBJ2-7; 7 bases agree with TRBD1. Germline CDR1 LGHDT, CDR2 YNNKEL (reference sequence). The CDR3 contains 14 residues. After removal of 5 bases from V and 6 bases from J, the junction contained 10 bases not matched to a gene. For the CDR3, the DNA is TGTGCCAGCAGCAGAGACGAGAGGGGGCTCGAGCAGTACTTC. This encodes CASSRDERGLEQYF.